Following are 13 T cell receptor beta chains from one sample sequenced in a study of blood T cell repertoires in COVID-19 (dated by TCRdb to the early 2020s). Library preparation used the immunoSEQ multiplex PCR assay. TCRdb obtained this table from immuneACCESS and retained in-frame rearrangements with V and J assigned. These tables miss some clones; where compared with another copy, unresolved V genes account for less than half of the shortfall, and the remainder is unexplained. The sample includes just over 150,000 clones, with around 91% observed a single time. In total, the top ten clones hold roughly 15% of the sample. Sequenced material: peripheral blood. The source is a woman in her thirties or forties with acute or convalescent COVID-19.

This clone has a single count. The rearrangement uses TRBV2 and TRBJ2-3; 11 nucleotides match TRBD2. The V segment lost 6 bases and the J segment 3 bases; nucleotides outside the gene matches: 11. Germline CDR1 and CDR2: SNHLY and FYNNEI. This CDR3 region has 17 residues. CDR3 protein: CASSQRSGRAVTDTQYF. As DNA, the CDR3 is TGTGCCAGCAGCCAACGTAGCGGGAGGGCCGTAACAGATACGCAGTATTTT.

The chain has TRBV27 and TRBJ2-5; maybe TRBD1 (5 bases). The CDR3 spans 16 residues. Looked up from germline, CDR1 is MNHEY and CDR2 is SMNVEV (reference sequence). Between the trimmed V and J ends, which lost 2 bases and 2 bases, there was a span of 15 bases. CDR3 bases: TGTGCCAGCAGTTTAAAGGGGTTTAACGTTCAAGAGACCCAGTACTTC. This sequence encodes CASSLKGFNVQETQYF.

This chain links TRBV5-6 with TRBJ2-7; tentative D call: TRBD1 (5 bases). The CDR3 is made up of 18 amino acids. Germline values: CDR1 SGHDT, CDR2 YYEEEE. Trimming removed 0 bases at V and 6 bases at J, with 25 bases between. The CDR3 sequence is CASSLVSFGAEWVREQYF. The CDR3 region has the DNA TGTGCCAGCAGCTTGGTCAGTTTTGGGGCCGAATGGGTACGCGAGCAGTACTTC.

CDR3 nucleotide sequence: TGTGCCAGCAACCCCCGGGACACCGGCTCTTATGGCTACACCTTC. Protein sequence: CASNPRDTGSYGYTF. This sequence joins TRBV28 and TRBJ1-2; perhaps TRBD1 as D (6 bases). Germline assignment: CDR1 MDHEN and CDR2 SYDVKM. The V end was cut by 7 bases, the J end by 5 bases, with 20 bases between. The CDR3 totals 15 residues.

This clone was counted a single time. J is TRBJ2-3 and V is TRBV10-3; 7 bases agree with TRBD1. V shed 4 bases, J shed 2 bases, and the junction held 6 bases outside the gene matches. This CDR3 is 15 amino acids long. Germline V gives CDR1 ENHRY, CDR2 SYGVKD. The CDR3 DNA reads as TGTGCCATCAGTGGAAAGACAGGGTTCACAGATACGCAGTATTTT. It encodes CAISGKTGFTDTQYF.

The chain joins TRBV19 to TRBJ2-2; a weak D match, TRBD1 (6 bases). The CDR3 sequence is 14 residues long. Germline V gene sequence: CDR1 LNHDA, CDR2 SQIVND (reference sequence). V lost 3 bases and J 5 bases, leaving 10 bases between the germline ends. The CDR3 coding sequence is TGTGCCAGTAGTATGTTGGGGGCAACCGGGGAGCTGTTTTTT. It translates to CASSMLGATGELFF.

This chain connects TRBV19 to TRBJ2-1; 8 positions agree with TRBD1. The CDR3 runs 15 residues. The V and J ends lost 5 bases and 6 bases, in that order; junction bases with no gene match: 9. Germline V lookup: CDR1 LNHDA, CDR2 SQIVND (reference sequence). In nucleotides, the CDR3 is TGTGCCAGTAGTTTCTCGGACAGGGTGGTCAATGAGCAGTTCTTC. Protein product: CASSFSDRVVNEQFF.

The rearrangement joins TRBV19 to TRBJ2-4, with a weak D call TRBD2 (7 bases). V was pared by 5 bases and J by 0 bases, with 20 bases between. This CDR3 is built from 18 residues. Germline V CDR1 and CDR2: LNHDA, SQIVND (reference sequence). The CDR3: CASSRSARGRKAKNIQYF. The CDR3 DNA sequence: TGTGCCAGTAGTCGAAGCGCGCGGGGGCGCAAAGCCAAAAACATTCAGTACTTC. Combining the CDR3 with reference TRBV19 and TRBJ2-4 gives the whole variable domain DGGITQSPKYLFRKEGQNVTLSCEQNLNHDAMYWYRQDPGQGLRLIYYSQIVNDFQKGDIAEGYSVSREKKESFPLTVTSAQKNPTAFYLCASSRSARGRKAKNIQYFGAGTRLSVL.

J is TRBJ1-6 and V is TRBV28, with D unresolved. This CDR3 is built from 16 residues. The V gene's germline CDR1 is MDHEN and CDR2 SYDVKM. Between the trimmed V and J ends, which lost 5 bases and 5 bases, there was a span of 16 bases. CDR3 DNA sequence: TGTGCCAGCAGTCCCCTCTCGGGAGGCAATAATTCACCCCTCCACTTT. Translation gives CASSPLSGGNNSPLHF.

The V gene is TRBV18, the J gene TRBJ2-7, with TRBD2 identical over 7 bases. This CDR3 has 15 residues. The germline V gene has CDR1 KGHSH and CDR2 LQKENI. V dropped 5 bases and J dropped 0; count of bases not matched to a gene: 7. CDR3 in amino acids: CASSSLAPSSYEQYF. CDR3 in DNA: TGTGCCAGCTCATCACTAGCGCCGAGCTCCTACGAGCAGTACTTC. Full variable domain (missing parts from reference TRBV18 and TRBJ2-7): NAGVMQNPRHLVRRRGQEARLRCSPMKGHSHVYWYRQLPEEGLKFMVYLQKENIIDESGMPKERFSAEFPKEGPSILRIQQVVRGDSAAYFCASSSLAPSSYEQYFGPGTRLTVT.

This clone was seen just once. This chain links TRBV27 with TRBJ2-6, with 12 bases aligning to TRBD2. V was clipped by 2 bases and J by 5 bases; unmatched bases: 4. The CDR3 contains 17 residues. CDR1 and CDR2 (germline): MNHEY, SMNVEV (reference sequence). The CDR3 spells CASSLTSGGSRANVLTF. In DNA, the CDR3 is TGTGCCAGCAGTTTAACTAGCGGGGGGAGTAGGGCCAACGTCCTGACTTTC.

V usage is TRBV7-9 and J usage is TRBJ1-3; TRBD1 is a possible D gene (5 bases). CDR3 length: 16 amino acids. V lost 2 bases and J lost 0, with 11 bases in between. Germline CDR1 SEHNR, CDR2 FQNEAQ (reference sequence). The CDR3 DNA sequence: TGTGCCAGCAGCTTACCGGGACTGAGCTCTGGAAACACCATATATTTT. Amino acids: CASSLPGLSSGNTIYF. The complete variable domain, with remaining parts taken from reference TRBV7-9 and TRBJ1-3, reads DTGVSQNPRHKITKRGQNVTFRCDPISEHNRLYWYRQTLGQGPEFLTYFQNEAQLEKSRLLSDRFSAERPKGSFSTLEIQRTEQGDSAMYLCASSLPGLSSGNTIYFGEGSWLTVV.

CDR3 in DNA: TGTGCCTGGACCTTGACAGGGGGGATCTATGGCTACACCTTC. As protein: CAWTLTGGIYGYTF. The V call is TRBV30, the J call TRBJ1-2; 9 nucleotides agree with TRBD1. V shed 4 bases and J 4 bases; nucleotides not matched to a gene: 7. CDR1 is GTSNPN and CDR2 is SVGIG in the germline V gene (reference sequence). The CDR3 spans 14 residues.